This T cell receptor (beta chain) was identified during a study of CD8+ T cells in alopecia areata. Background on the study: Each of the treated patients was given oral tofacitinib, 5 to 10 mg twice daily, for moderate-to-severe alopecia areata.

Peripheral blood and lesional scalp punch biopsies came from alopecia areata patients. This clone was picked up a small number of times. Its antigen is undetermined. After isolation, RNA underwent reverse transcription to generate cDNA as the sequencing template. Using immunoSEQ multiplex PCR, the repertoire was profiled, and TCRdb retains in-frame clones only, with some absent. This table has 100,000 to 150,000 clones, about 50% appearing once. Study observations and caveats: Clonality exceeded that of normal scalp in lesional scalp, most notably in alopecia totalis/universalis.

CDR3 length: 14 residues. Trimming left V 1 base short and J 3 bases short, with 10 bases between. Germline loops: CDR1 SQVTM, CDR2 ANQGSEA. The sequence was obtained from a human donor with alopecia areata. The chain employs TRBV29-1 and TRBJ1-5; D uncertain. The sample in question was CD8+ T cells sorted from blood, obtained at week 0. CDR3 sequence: CSVEGDGSNQPQHF. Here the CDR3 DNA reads TGCAGCGTTGAAGGGGATGGATCCAATCAGCCCCAGCATTTT.